Included here is one TCR beta chain sequence, with context. Antigen: not known. The data belong to a study of cytomegalovirus exposure and HLA in healthy donors. Study outcomes and limitations: A reported reduction in N-insertions relative to the 666-donor mean was seen in an Asian-associated ancestry cluster in a later analysis.

It was with 60 Vbeta and 13 Jbeta primers that the PCR ran. Sequencing was performed with immunoSEQ multiplex PCR; in TCRdb, only in-frame clones are kept and a portion is missing. The sample consists of more than 150,000 clones, 80% of them appearing once. Per the germline V gene, CDR1 is MNHEY and CDR2 is SMNVEV (reference sequence). The CDR3 is made up of 16 amino acids. After removal of 0 bases from V and 6 bases from J, the junction contained 11 bases not matched to a gene. Input material: PBMCs. The chain recombines TRBV27 with TRBJ2-7, with 7 nucleotides matching TRBD2. This receptor was taken from a boy between 10 and 17 years old in good health and CMV-seronegative. The CDR3 sequence: CASSLSGGRAVGEQYF. As DNA, the CDR3 is TGTGCCAGCAGTTTATCAGGAGGGAGGGCCGTAGGCGAGCAGTACTTC.